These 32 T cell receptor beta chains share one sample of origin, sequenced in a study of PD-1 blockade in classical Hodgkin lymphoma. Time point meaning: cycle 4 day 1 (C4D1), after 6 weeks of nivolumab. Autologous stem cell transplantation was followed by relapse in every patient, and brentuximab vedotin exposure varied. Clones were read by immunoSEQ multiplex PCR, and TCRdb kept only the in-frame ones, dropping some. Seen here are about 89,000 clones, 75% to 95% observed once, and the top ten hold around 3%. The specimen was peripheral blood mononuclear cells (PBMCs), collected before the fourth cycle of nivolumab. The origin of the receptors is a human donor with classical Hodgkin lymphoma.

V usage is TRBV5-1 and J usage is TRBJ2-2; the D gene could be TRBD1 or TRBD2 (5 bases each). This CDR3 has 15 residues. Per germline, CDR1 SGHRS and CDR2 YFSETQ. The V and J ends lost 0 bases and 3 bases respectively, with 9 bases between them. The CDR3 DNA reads TGCGCCAGCAGCTTGGCGGGGCTCCACACCGGGGAGCTGTTTTTT. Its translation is CASSLAGLHTGELFF.

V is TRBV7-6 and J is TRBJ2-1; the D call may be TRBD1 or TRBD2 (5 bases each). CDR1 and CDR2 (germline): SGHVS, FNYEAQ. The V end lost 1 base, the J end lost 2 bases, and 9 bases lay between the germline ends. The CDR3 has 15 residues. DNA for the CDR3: TGTGCCAGCAGCTTAGTCGGGGCCCCCTACAATGAGCAGTTCTTC. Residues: CASSLVGAPYNEQFF.

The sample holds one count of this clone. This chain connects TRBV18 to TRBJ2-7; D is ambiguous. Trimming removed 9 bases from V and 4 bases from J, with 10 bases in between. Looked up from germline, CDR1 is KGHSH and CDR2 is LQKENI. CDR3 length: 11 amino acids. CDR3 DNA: TGTGCCAGTGGTTATGATTACGAGCAGTACTTC. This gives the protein CASGYDYEQYF.

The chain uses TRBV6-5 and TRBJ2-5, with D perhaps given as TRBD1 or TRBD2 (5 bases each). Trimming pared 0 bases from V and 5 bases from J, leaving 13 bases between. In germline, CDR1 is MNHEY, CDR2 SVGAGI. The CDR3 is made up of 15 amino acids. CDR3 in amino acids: CASSYSEGIGETQYF. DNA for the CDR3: TGTGCCAGCAGTTACTCCGAGGGGATAGGGGAGACCCAGTACTTC.

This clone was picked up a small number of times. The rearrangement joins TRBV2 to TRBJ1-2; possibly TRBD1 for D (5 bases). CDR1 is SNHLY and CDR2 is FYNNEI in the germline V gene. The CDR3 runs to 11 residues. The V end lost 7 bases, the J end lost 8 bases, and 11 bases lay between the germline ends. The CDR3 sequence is CASTPRGGYTF. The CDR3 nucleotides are TGTGCCAGCACCCCCCGGGGGGGCTACACCTTC.

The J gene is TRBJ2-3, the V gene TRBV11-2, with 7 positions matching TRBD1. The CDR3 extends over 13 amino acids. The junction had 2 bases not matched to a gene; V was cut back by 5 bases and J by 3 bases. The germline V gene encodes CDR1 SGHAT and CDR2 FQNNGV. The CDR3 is CASSRQGTDTQYF. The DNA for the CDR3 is TGTGCCAGCAGCCGACAGGGAACAGATACGCAGTATTTT. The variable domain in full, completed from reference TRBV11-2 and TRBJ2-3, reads EAGVAQSPRYKIIEKRQSVAFWCNPISGHATLYWYQQILGQGPKLLIQFQNNGVVDDSQLPKDRFSAERLKGVDSTLKIQPAKLEDSAVYLCASSRQGTDTQYFGPGTRLTVL.

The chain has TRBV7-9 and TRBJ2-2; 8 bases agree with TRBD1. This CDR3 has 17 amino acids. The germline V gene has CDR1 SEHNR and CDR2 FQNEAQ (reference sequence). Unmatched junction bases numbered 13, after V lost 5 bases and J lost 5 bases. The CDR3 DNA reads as TGTGCCAGCAGCCTACAAGCGACAGGGGTAGAAACCGGGGAGCTGTTTTTT. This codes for CASSLQATGVETGELFF. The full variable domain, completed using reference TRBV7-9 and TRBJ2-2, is DTGVSQNPRHKITKRGQNVTFRCDPISEHNRLYWYRQTLGQGPEFLTYFQNEAQLEKSRLLSDRFSAERPKGSFSTLEIQRTEQGDSAMYLCASSLQATGVETGELFFGEGSRLTVL.

In DNA, the CDR3 is TGTGCCAGCAGCCCAATACCCAGGAAAACGGGACACTACGAGCAGTACTTC. Translation gives CASSPIPRKTGHYEQYF. The genes are TRBV11-2 and TRBJ2-7, with a tentative D call TRBD1 (6 bases). Germline CDR1 SGHAT, CDR2 FQNNGV. The CDR3 runs to 17 residues. V was clipped by 5 bases and J by 3 bases, with 23 bases between them. The full variable domain, rest sourced from reference TRBV11-2 and TRBJ2-7, is EAGVAQSPRYKIIEKRQSVAFWCNPISGHATLYWYQQILGQGPKLLIQFQNNGVVDDSQLPKDRFSAERLKGVDSTLKIQPAKLEDSAVYLCASSPIPRKTGHYEQYFGPGTRLTVT.

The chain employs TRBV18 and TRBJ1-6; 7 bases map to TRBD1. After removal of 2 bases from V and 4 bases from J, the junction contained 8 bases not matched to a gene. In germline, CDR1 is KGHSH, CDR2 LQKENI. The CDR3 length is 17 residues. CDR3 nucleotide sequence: TGTGCCAGCTCACCAACGGGGGACAGCCGTTATAATTCACCCCTCCACTTT. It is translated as CASSPTGDSRYNSPLHF.

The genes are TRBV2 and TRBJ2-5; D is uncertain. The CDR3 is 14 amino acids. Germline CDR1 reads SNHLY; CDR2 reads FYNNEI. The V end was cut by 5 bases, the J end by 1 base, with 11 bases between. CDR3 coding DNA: TGTGCCAGCAGTCTTAACTCCGGCCAAGAGACCCAGTACTTC. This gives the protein CASSLNSGQETQYF.

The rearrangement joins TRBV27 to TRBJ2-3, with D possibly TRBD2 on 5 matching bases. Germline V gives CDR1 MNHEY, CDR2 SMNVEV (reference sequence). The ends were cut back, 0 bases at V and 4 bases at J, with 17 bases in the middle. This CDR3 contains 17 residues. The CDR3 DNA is TGTGCCAGCAGTTTATCGGGTCACTTGAGGGTAGCAGATACGCAGTATTTT. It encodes CASSLSGHLRVADTQYF.

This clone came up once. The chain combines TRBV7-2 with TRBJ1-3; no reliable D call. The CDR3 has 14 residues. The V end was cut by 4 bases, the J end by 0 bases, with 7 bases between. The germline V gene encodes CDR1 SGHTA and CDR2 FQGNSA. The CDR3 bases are TGTGCCAGCAGCTCAGCGGGCTCTGGAAACACCATATATTTT. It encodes CASSSAGSGNTIYF.

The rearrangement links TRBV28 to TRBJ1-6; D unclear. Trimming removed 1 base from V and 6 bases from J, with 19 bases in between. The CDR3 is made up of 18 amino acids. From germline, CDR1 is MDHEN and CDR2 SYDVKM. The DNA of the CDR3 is TGTGCCAGCAGTTTATCTGGCCAGAGGACCTTGTTTAATTCACCCCTCCACTTT. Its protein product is CASSLSGQRTLFNSPLHF. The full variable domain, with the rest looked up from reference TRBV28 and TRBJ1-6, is DVKVTQSSRYLVKRTGEKVFLECVQDMDHENMFWYRQDPGLGLRLIYFSYDVKMKEKGDIPEGYSVSREKKERFSLILESASTNQTSMYLCASSLSGQRTLFNSPLHFGNGTRLTVT.

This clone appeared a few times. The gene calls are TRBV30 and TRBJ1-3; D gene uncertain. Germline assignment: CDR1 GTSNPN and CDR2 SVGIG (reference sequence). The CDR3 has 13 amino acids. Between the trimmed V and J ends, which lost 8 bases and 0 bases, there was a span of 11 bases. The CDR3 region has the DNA TGTGCCGGCTTAGGAATCTCTGGAAACACCATATATTTT. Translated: CAGLGISGNTIYF.

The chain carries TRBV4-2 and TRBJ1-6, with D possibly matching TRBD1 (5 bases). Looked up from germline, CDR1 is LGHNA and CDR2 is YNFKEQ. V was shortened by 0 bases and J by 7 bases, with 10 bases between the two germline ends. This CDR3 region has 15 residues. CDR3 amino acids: CASSQEGPGNSPLHF. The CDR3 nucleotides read TGTGCCAGCAGCCAAGAGGGGCCAGGGAATTCACCCCTCCACTTT.

The CDR3: CASRLWNGGNTEAFF. The CDR3 bases are TGTGCCAGCAGGTTATGGAACGGCGGGAACACTGAAGCTTTCTTT. The chain combines TRBV2 with TRBJ1-1, with unresolved D. CDR1 and CDR2 (germline): SNHLY, FYNNEI. The germline V and J ends were trimmed by 6 bases and 1 base, with 15 bases remaining between them. The CDR3 runs 15 residues.

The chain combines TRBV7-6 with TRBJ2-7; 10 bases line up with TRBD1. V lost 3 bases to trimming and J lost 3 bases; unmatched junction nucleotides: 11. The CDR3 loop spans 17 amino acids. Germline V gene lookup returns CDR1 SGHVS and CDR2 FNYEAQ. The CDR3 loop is CASSLQGRQGAVYEQYF. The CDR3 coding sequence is TGTGCCAGCAGCTTGCAGGGGCGACAGGGGGCTGTCTACGAGCAGTACTTC.

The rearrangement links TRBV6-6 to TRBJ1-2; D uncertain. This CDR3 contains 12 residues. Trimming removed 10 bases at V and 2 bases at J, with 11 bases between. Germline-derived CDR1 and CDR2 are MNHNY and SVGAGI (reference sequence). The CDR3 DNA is TGTGCCATCACGGGAAGAAACTATGGCTACACCTTC. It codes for CAITGRNYGYTF.

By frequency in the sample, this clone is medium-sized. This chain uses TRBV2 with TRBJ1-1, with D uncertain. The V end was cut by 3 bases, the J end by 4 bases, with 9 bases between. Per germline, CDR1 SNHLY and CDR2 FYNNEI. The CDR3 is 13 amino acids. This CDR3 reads CASSESSLTEAFF. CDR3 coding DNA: TGTGCCAGCAGTGAGTCAAGTCTCACTGAAGCTTTCTTT.

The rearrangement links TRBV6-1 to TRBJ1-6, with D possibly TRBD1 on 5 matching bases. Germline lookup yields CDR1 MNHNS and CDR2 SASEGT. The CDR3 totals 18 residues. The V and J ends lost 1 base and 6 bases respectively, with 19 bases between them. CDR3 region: CASSEVFVGGLSNSPLHF. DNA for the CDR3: TGTGCCAGCAGTGAAGTTTTCGTCGGGGGACTAAGTAATTCACCCCTCCACTTT.

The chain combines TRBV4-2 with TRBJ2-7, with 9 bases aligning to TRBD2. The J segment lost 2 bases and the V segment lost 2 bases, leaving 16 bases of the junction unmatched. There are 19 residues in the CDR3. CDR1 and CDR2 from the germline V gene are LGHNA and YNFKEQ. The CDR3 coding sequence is TGTGCCAGCAGCCAATTGGTCGTGCTGAGCGGGGGGCAGGCCTACGAGCAGTACTTC. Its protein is CASSQLVVLSGGQAYEQYF.

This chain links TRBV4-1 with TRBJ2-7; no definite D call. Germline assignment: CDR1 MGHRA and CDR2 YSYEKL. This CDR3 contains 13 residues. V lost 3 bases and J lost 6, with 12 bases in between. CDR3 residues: CASSHLDGPEQYF. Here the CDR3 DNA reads TGCGCCAGCAGCCACCTGGACGGCCCCGAGCAGTACTTC.

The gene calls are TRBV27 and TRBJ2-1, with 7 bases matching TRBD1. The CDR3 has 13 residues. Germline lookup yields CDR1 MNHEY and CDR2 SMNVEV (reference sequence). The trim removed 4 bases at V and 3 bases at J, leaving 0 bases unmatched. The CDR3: CASSWTGYNEQFF. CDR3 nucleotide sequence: TGTGCCAGCAGTTGGACAGGCTACAATGAGCAGTTCTTC.

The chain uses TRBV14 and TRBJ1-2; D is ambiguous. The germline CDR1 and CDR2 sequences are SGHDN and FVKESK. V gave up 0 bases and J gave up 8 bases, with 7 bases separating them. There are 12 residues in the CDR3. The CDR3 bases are TGTGCCAGCAGCCAAGATGGGGTCGGCTACACCTTC. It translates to CASSQDGVGYTF.

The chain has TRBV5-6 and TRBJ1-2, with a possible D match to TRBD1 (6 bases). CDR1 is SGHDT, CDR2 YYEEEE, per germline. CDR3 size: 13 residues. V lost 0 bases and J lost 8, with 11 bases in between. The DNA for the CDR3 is TGTGCCAGCAGCTTGGCGTCAGGGGCCGGCTACACCTTC. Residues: CASSLASGAGYTF.

CDR3 DNA: TGTGCCAGCAGTTTCCCGGACAGGGCCTACAATGAGCAGTTCTTC. Residues: CASSFPDRAYNEQFF. This chain joins TRBV27 and TRBJ2-1; TRBD1 matches 8 bases. Germline values: CDR1 MNHEY, CDR2 SMNVEV (reference sequence). The CDR3 has 15 amino acids. After removal of 3 bases from V and 2 bases from J, the junction contained 3 bases not matched to a gene.

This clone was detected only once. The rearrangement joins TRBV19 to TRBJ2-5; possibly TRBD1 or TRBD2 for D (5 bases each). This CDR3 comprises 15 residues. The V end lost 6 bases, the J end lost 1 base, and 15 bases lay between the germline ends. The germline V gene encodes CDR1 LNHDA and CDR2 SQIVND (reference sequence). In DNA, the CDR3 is TGTGCCAGTAGGGCCGGTAGGGGAGTCCAAGAGACCCAGTACTTC. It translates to CASRAGRGVQETQYF.

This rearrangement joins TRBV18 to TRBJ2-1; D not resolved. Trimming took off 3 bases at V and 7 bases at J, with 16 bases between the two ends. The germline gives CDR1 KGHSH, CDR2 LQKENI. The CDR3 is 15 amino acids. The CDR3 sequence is CASSPLAARRNEQFF. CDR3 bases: TGTGCCAGCTCACCCCTCGCGGCCCGTAGGAATGAGCAGTTCTTC.

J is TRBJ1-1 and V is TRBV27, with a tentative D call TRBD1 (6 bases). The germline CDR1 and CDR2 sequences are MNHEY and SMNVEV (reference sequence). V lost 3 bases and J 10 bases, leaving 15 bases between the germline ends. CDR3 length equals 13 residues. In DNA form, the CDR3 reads TGTGCCAGCAGTTTTTTGGGGGGCTTTGGAGCTTTCTTT. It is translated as CASSFLGGFGAFF.

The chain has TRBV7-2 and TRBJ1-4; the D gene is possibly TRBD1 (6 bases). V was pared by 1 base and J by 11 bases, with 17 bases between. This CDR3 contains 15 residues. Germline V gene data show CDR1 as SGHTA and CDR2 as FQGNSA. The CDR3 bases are TGTGCCAGCAGCTTAGATCCGGCAGGGGTTATGAAACTGTTTTTT. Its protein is CASSLDPAGVMKLFF.

The CDR3 DNA is TGCAGCGTACGAAATACAGGCTACGAGCAGTACTTC. The encoded protein is CSVRNTGYEQYF. The rearrangement uses TRBV29-1 and TRBJ2-7, with D perhaps TRBD1 (5 bases). V dropped 6 bases and J dropped 3 bases, with 12 bases sitting between them. The CDR3 sequence is 12 residues long. Per germline, CDR1 SQVTM and CDR2 ANQGSEA.

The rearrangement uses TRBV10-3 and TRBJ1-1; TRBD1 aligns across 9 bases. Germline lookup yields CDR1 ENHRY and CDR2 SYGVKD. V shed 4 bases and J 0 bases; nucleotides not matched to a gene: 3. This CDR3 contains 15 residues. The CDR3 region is CAISGQGVMNTEAFF. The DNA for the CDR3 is TGTGCCATCAGTGGACAGGGGGTAATGAACACTGAAGCTTTCTTT.